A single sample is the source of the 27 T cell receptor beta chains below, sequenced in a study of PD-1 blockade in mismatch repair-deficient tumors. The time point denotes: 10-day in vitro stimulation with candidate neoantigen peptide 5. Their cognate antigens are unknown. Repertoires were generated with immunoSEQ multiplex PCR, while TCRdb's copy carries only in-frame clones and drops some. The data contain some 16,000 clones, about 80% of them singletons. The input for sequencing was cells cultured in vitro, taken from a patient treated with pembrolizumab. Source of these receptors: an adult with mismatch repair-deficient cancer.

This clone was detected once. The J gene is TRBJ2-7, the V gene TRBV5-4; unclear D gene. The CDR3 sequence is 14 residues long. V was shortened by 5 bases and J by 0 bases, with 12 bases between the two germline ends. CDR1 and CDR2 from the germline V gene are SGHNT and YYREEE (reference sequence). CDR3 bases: TGTGCCAGCAGTCGGACGTCCAGCTCCTACGAGCAGTACTTC. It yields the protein CASSRTSSSYEQYF.

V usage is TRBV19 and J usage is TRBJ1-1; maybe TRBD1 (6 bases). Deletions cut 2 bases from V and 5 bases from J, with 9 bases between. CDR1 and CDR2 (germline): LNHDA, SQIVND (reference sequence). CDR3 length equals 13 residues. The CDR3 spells CASSINRETEAFF. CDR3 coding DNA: TGTGCCAGTAGTATAAACAGGGAAACTGAAGCTTTCTTT.

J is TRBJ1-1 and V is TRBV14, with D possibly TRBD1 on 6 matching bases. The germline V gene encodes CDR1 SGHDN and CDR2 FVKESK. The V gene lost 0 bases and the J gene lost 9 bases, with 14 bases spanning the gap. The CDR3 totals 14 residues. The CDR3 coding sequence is TGTGCCAGCAGCCAAGAGCACGTGGGGGGCAAAGCTTTCTTT. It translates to CASSQEHVGGKAFF.

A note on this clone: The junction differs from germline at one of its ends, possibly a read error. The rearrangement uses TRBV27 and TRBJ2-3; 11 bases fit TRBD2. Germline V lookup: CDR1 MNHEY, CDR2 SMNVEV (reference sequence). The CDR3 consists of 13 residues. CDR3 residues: CASSRYSGRGVDF. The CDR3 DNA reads TGTGCCAGCAGTCGTTATAGCGGGAGGGGGGTGGATTTT.

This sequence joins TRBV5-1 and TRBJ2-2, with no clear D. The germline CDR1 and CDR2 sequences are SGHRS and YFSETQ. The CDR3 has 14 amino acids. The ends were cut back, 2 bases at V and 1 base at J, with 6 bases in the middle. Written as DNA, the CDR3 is TGCGCCAGCAGCTTCATGGGGAACACCGGGGAGCTGTTTTTT. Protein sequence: CASSFMGNTGELFF. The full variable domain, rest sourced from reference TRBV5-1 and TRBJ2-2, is KAGVTQTPRYLIKTRGQQVTLSCSPISGHRSVSWYQQTPGQGLQFLFEYFSETQRNKGNFPGRFSGRQFSNSRSEMNVSTLELGDSALYLCASSFMGNTGELFFGEGSRLTVL.

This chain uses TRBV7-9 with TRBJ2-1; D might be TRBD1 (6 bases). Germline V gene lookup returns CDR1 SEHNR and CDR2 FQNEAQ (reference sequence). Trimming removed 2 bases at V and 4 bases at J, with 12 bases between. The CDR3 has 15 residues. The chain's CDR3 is CASSLTQGTYNEQFF. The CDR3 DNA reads TGTGCCAGCAGCTTAACACAGGGAACGTACAATGAGCAGTTCTTC.

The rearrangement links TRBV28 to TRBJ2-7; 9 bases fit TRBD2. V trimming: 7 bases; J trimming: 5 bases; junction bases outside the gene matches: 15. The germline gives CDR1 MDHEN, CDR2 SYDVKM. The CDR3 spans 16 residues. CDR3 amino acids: CASTPTVASGIHEQYF. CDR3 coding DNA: TGTGCCAGCACTCCTACCGTGGCTAGCGGGATACACGAGCAGTACTTC.

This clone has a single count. The CDR3: CASSLYRAVTEAFF. CDR3 coding DNA: TGTGCCAGCAGCTTGTACAGGGCGGTCACTGAAGCTTTCTTT. The rearrangement links TRBV5-6 to TRBJ1-1; D is possibly TRBD1 (6 bases). The CDR3 contains 14 residues. Per the germline V gene, CDR1 is SGHDT and CDR2 is YYEEEE. The germline V and J ends were trimmed by 1 base and 4 bases, with 11 bases remaining between them.

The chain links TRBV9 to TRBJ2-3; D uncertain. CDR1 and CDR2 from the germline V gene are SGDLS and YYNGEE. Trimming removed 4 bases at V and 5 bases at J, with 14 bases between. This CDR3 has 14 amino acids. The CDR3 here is CASSPQPLKDTQYF. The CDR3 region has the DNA TGTGCCAGCAGCCCGCAGCCCCTCAAAGATACGCAGTATTTT.

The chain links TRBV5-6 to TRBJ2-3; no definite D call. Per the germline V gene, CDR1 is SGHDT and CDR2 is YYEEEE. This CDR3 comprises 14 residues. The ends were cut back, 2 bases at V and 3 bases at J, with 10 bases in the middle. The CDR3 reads CASSLLRQTDTQYF. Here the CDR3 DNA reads TGTGCCAGCAGCTTATTGCGTCAGACAGATACGCAGTATTTT.

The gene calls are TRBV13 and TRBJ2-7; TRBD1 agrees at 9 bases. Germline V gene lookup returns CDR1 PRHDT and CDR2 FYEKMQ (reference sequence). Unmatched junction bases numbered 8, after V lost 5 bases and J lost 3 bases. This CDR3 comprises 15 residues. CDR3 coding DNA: TGTGCCAGCAGCCTCGGGACAGGGACTAACTACGAGCAGTACTTC. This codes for CASSLGTGTNYEQYF.

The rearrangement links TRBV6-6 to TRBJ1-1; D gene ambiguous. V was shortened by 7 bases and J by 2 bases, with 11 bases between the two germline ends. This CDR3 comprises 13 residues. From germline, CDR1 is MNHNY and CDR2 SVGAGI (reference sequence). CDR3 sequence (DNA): TGTGCCAGCACCTTACAGATAAACACTGAAGCTTTCTTT. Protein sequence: CASTLQINTEAFF.

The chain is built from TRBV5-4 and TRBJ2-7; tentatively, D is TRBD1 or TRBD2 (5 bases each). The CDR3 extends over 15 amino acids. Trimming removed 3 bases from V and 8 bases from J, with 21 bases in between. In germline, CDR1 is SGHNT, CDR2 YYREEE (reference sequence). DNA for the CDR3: TGTGCCAGCAGCTCCCCTCGGGTAGATTGGGGGAAGCAGTACTTC. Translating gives CASSSPRVDWGKQYF.

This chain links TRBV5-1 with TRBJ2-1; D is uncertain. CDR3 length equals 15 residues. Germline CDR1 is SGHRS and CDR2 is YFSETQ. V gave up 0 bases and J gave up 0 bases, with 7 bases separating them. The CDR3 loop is CASSLAPNSYNEQFF. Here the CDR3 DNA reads TGCGCCAGCAGCTTGGCGCCGAACTCCTACAATGAGCAGTTCTTC. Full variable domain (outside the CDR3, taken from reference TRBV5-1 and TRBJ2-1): KAGVTQTPRYLIKTRGQQVTLSCSPISGHRSVSWYQQTPGQGLQFLFEYFSETQRNKGNFPGRFSGRQFSNSRSEMNVSTLELGDSALYLCASSLAPNSYNEQFFGPGTRLTVL.

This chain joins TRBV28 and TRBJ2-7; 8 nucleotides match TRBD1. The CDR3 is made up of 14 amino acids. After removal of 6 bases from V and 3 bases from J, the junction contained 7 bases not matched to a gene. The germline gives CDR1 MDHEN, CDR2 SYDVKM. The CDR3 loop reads CASRVRTGFYEQYF. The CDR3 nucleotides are TGTGCCAGCAGGGTCCGGACAGGGTTCTACGAGCAGTACTTC.

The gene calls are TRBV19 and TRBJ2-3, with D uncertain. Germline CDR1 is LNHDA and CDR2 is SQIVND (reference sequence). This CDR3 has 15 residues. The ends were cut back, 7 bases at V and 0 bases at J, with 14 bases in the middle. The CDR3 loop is CASTDHSTSTDTQYF. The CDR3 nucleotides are TGTGCCAGTACCGACCACTCTACTAGCACAGATACGCAGTATTTT.

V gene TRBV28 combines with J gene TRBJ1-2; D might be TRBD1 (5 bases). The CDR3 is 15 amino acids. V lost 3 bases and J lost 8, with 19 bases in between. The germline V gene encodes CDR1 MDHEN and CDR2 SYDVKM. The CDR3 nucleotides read TGTGCCAGCAGTTTCAGCCAGGGCCCCGCCGGGGGCTACACCTTC. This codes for CASSFSQGPAGGYTF.

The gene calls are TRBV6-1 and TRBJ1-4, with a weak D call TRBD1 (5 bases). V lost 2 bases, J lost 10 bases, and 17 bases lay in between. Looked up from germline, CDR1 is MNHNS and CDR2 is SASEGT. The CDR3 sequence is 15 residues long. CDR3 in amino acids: CASSEYGGAPGKLFF. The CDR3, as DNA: TGTGCCAGCAGTGAATACGGAGGGGCTCCCGGAAAACTGTTTTTT.

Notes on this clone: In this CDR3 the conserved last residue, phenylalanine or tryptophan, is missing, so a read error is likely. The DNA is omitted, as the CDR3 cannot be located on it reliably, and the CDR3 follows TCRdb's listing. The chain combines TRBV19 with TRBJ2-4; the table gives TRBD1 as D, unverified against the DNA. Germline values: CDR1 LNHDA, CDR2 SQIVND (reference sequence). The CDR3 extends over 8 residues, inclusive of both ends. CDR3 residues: CAPTKSPI.

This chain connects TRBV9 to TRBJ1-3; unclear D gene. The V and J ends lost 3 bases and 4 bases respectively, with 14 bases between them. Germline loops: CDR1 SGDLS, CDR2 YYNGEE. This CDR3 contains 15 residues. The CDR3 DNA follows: TGTGCCAGCAGCGAGGTTGGCGCCGGAGGAAACACCATATATTTT. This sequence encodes CASSEVGAGGNTIYF.

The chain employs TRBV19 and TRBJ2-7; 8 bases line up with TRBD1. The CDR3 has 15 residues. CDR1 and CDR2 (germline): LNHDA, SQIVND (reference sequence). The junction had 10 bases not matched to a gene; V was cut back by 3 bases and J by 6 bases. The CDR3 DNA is TGTGCCAGTAGTATGAAGGAGACAGGGGTTTCCGAGCAGTACTTC. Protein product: CASSMKETGVSEQYF.

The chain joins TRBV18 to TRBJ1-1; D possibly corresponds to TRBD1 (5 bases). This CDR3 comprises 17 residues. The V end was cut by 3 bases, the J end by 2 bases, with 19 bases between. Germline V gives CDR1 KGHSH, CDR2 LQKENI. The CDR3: CASSPSQGWLRNTEAFF. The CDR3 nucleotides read TGTGCCAGCTCACCGTCCCAGGGTTGGCTTAGAAACACTGAAGCTTTCTTT.

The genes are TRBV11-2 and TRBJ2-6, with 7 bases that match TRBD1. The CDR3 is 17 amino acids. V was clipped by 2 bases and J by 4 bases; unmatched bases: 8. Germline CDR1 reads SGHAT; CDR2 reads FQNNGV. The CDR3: CASSLMAGGAGANVLTF. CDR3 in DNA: TGTGCCAGCAGCTTAATGGCAGGGGGTGCCGGGGCCAACGTCCTGACTTTC.

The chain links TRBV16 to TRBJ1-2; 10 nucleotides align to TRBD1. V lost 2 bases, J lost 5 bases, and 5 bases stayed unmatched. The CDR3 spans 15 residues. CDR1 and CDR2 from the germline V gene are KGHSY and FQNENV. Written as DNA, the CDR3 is TGTGCCAGCAGCCAAGTGGACAGGGGGGATTATGGCTACACCTTC. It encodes CASSQVDRGDYGYTF.

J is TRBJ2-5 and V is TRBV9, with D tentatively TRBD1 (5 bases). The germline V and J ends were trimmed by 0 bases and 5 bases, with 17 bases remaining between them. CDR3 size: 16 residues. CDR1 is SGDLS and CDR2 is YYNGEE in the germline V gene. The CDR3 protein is CASSVALSREGETQYF. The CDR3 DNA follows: TGTGCCAGCAGCGTAGCTCTGTCCAGGGAAGGGGAGACCCAGTACTTC.

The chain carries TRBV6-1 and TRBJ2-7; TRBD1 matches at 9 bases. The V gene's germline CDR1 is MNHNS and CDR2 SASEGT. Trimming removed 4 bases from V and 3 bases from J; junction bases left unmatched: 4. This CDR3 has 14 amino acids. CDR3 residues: CASSGDRGYYEQYF. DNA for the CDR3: TGTGCCAGCAGTGGAGACAGGGGGTACTACGAGCAGTACTTC.

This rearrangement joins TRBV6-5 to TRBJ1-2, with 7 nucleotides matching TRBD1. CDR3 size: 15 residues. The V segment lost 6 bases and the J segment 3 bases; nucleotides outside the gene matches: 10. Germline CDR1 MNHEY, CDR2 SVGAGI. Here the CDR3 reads CASSFRQGRDYGYTF. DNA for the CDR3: TGTGCCAGCAGCTTCCGACAGGGCAGGGACTATGGCTACACCTTC.